The 15 T cell receptor beta chains presented below share a single source sample, sequenced in a study of Graves' ophthalmopathy and Graves' hyperthyroidism. RNA transcripts yielded amplified TCR beta CDR3 regions. The first-round RT-PCR employed HTBI primers together with the Qiagen OneStep RT-PCR kit. A multiplex PCR was then performed as the second round. MiXCR, applied by TCRdb to the multiplex PCR reads, yields one record per CDR3 protein. Of approximately 210,000 distinct CDR3 sequences listed, around 30% are singletons. Sequenced input: peripheral blood. The origin of the receptors is a man over 45 with Graves' ophthalmopathy.

The V gene is TRBV10-2, the J gene TRBJ1-5; tentatively, D is TRBD1 (5 bases). CDR1 is WSHSY, CDR2 SAAADI, per germline. V was cut by 6 bases and J by 1 base, with 13 bases left in between. This CDR3 region has 15 residues. The CDR3 is CASRPGWDSNQPQHF. In nucleotides, the CDR3 is TGCGCCAGCAGGCCAGGATGGGACAGCAATCAGCCCCAGCATTTT.

This clonotype was counted at least ten times. The chain combines TRBV12-3 or TRBV12-4 with TRBJ2-6, with 9 positions matching TRBD2. This CDR3 comprises 19 residues. The ends lost 1 base at V and 0 bases at J; junction bases unmatched: 7. CDR3 loop: CASSLGVGLAVSGANVLTF. The CDR3 DNA is TGTGCCAGCAGTTTAGGGGTGGGACTAGCAGTCTCTGGGGCCAACGTCCTGACTTTC.

V gene TRBV27 combines with J gene TRBJ1-2; no firm D call. Germline loops: CDR1 MNHEY, CDR2 SMNVEV (reference sequence). V dropped 0 bases and J dropped 4 bases, with 9 bases sitting between them. The CDR3 extends over 14 amino acids. The CDR3 DNA is TGTGCCAGCAGTTTATCTCAGGTGGGCTATGGCTACACCTTC. Encoded protein: CASSLSQVGYGYTF.

This clonotype was observed many times. This chain links TRBV11-2 with TRBJ1-1; D not resolved. CDR1 SGHAT and CDR2 FQNNGV come from the germline V gene. V lost 0 bases, J lost 6 bases, and 11 bases lay in between. This CDR3 has 14 amino acids. The CDR3 nucleotides are TGTGCCAGCAGCTTAGATCGGCATTCTCCTGAAGCTTTCTTT. Protein sequence: CASSLDRHSPEAFF.

In its sample, this clonotype was seen many times. This chain joins TRBV24-1 and TRBJ1-5, with 9 positions matching TRBD1. J was trimmed by 6 bases and V by 3 bases; bases with no gene match: 5. This CDR3 has 15 residues. The V gene's germline CDR1 is KGHDR and CDR2 SFDVKD. CDR3 protein: CATSDPGTGPQPQHF. For the CDR3, the DNA is TGTGCCACCAGTGATCCCGGGACAGGGCCTCAGCCCCAGCATTTT.

There are many counts of this clonotype. The chain is built from TRBV12-3 or TRBV12-4 and TRBJ2-7; 11 nucleotides align to TRBD2. V shed 1 base and J 3 bases; nucleotides not matched to a gene: 5. The CDR3 totals 16 residues. This CDR3 reads CASSLGRTSGYYEQYF. DNA for the CDR3: TGTGCCAGCAGTTTAGGCCGGACTAGCGGGTACTACGAGCAGTACTTC.

This clonotype was seen repeatedly, ten times or more. The J gene is TRBJ2-5, the V gene TRBV6-2 or TRBV6-3; D remains ambiguous. This CDR3 is built from 11 residues. CDR1 MNHEY and CDR2 SVGEGT come from the germline V gene. Trimming left V 6 bases short and J 5 bases short, with 7 bases between. The CDR3 spells CASSQRETQYF. CDR3 nucleotide sequence: TGTGCCAGCAGCCAAAGGGAGACCCAGTACTTC.

The chain recombines TRBV7-8 with TRBJ2-5; TRBD2 aligns across 11 bases. The V gene's germline CDR1 is SGHVS and CDR2 FQNEAQ. The CDR3 is 16 amino acids. Trimming took 2 bases from V and 1 from J; bases not matched to a gene: 3. The CDR3: CASSLTSGGTQETQYF. CDR3 nucleotides: TGTGCCAGCAGCTTAACTAGCGGGGGAACCCAAGAGACCCAGTACTTC.

The gene calls are TRBV7-9 and TRBJ1-6; D may be TRBD1 (5 bases). The V end lost 5 bases, the J end lost 6 bases, and 14 bases lay between the germline ends. From germline, CDR1 is SEHNR and CDR2 FQNEAQ (reference sequence). The CDR3 runs 15 residues. Here the CDR3 DNA reads TGTGCCAGCAGCGTCCTGCAGGGTCCTAATTCACCCCTCCACTTT. Its translation: CASSVLQGPNSPLHF.

This clonotype was counted ten times or more. This chain joins TRBV27 and TRBJ2-2; 8 bases align to TRBD1. CDR1 is MNHEY and CDR2 is SMNVEV in the germline V gene (reference sequence). J lost 6 bases, V lost 8 bases, and 8 bases had no gene match. CDR3 length: 14 residues. In nucleotides, the CDR3 is TGTGCCAGCCGGACAGGGACTGGGGCCGGGGAGCTGTTTTTT. This translates into CASRTGTGAGELFF.

This clonotype was detected many times. This sequence joins TRBV7-9 and TRBJ2-7, with D perhaps matching TRBD1 (5 bases). Germline assignment: CDR1 SEHNR and CDR2 FQNEAQ (reference sequence). Trimming removed 1 base from V and 1 base from J, with 11 bases in between. The CDR3 is made up of 15 amino acids. CDR3 sequence reads: CASSLVGRASYEQYF. The CDR3 DNA follows: TGTGCCAGCAGCTTAGTTGGCAGGGCTTCCTACGAGCAGTACTTC. Looking up the rest from reference TRBV7-9 and TRBJ2-7 gives the full variable domain: DTGVSQNPRHKITKRGQNVTFRCDPISEHNRLYWYRQTLGQGPEFLTYFQNEAQLEKSRLLSDRFSAERPKGSFSTLEIQRTEQGDSAMYLCASSLVGRASYEQYFGPGTRLTVT.

The rearrangement joins TRBV5-1 to TRBJ1-2; D call uncertain. Germline V lookup: CDR1 SGHRS, CDR2 YFSETQ. V was clipped by 1 base and J by 4 bases, with 11 bases between them. This CDR3 spans 14 amino acids. The CDR3 loop reads CASSLRATTYGYTF. Here the CDR3 DNA reads TGCGCCAGCAGCTTGCGGGCAACGACCTATGGCTACACCTTC.

This clonotype was seen at least ten times. The V call is TRBV7-2, the J call TRBJ2-3; D possibly corresponds to TRBD1 (5 bases). Per germline, CDR1 SGHTA and CDR2 FQGNSA. Trimming cost V 3 bases and J 3 bases, with 7 bases left between them. This CDR3 contains 13 residues. CDR3 amino acids: CASSFGATDTQYF. The CDR3 DNA reads as TGTGCCAGCAGCTTTGGGGCAACAGATACGCAGTATTTT.

This clonotype has ten or more counts. The chain links TRBV30 to TRBJ2-7, with 12 positions matching TRBD2. CDR1 and CDR2 (germline): GTSNPN, SVGIG (reference sequence). CDR3 size: 15 residues. V was clipped by 1 base and J by 5 bases; unmatched bases: 6. The DNA for the CDR3 is TGTGCCTGGAGTGAAGGACTAGCGGGAACCCACGAGCAGTACTTC. Encoded protein: CAWSEGLAGTHEQYF.

This clonotype was observed many times. The V gene is TRBV20-1, the J gene TRBJ1-5, with D perhaps matching TRBD1 (5 bases). The CDR3 extends over 16 amino acids. Germline V gene sequence: CDR1 DFQATT, CDR2 SNEGSKA (reference sequence). Deletions cut 0 bases from V and 0 bases from J, with 12 bases between. CDR3 loop: CSARDWTKTSNQPQHF. The CDR3 DNA reads TGCAGTGCTAGAGATTGGACAAAAACTAGCAATCAGCCCCAGCATTTT.